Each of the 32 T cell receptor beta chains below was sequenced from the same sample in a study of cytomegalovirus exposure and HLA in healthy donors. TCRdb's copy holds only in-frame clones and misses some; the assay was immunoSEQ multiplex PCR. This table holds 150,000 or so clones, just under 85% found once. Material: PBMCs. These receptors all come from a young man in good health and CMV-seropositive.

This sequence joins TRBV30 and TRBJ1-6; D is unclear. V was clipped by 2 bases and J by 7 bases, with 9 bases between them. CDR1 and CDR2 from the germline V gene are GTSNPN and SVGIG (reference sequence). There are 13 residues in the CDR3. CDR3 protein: CAWSPGPNSPLHF. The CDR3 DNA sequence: TGTGCCTGGAGTCCAGGCCCAAATTCACCCCTCCACTTT. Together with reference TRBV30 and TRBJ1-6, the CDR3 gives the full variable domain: SQTIHQWPATLVQPVGSPLSLECTVEGTSNPNLYWYRQAAGRGLQLLFYSVGIGQISSEVPQNLSASRPQDRQFILSSKKLLLSDSGFYLCAWSPGPNSPLHFGNGTRLTVT.

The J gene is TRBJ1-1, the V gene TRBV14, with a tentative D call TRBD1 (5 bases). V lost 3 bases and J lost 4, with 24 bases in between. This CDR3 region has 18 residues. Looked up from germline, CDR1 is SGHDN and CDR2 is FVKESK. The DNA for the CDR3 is TGTGCCAGCAGCCACCAAAGAGGAGGAGGGGAATTTGGCACTGAAGCTTTCTTT. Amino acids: CASSHQRGGGEFGTEAFF.

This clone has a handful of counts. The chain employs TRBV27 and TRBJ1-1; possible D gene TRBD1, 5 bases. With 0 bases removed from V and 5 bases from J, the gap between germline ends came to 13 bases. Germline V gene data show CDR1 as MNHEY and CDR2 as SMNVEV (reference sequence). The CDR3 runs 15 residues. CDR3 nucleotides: TGTGCCAGCAGTTTATCGCCAGGGCTGGGGACTGAAGCTTTCTTT. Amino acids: CASSLSPGLGTEAFF.

CDR3 sequence (DNA): TGTGCCAGCAGCTTGGGTCCCGGTTCGGGAGGATCTGGAAACACCATATATTTT. As protein: CASSLGPGSGGSGNTIYF. This chain links TRBV7-9 with TRBJ1-3; D not certain. The CDR3 totals 18 residues. The V gene's germline CDR1 is SEHNR and CDR2 FQNEAQ (reference sequence). Trimming shortened V by 3 bases and J by 1 base, and 19 bases separated the two germline ends.

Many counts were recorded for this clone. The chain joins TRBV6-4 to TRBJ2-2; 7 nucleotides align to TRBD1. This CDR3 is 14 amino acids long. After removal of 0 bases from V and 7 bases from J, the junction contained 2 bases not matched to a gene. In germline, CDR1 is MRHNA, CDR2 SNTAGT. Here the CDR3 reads CASSDSQGVGELFF. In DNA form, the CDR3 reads TGTGCCAGCAGTGACTCTCAGGGGGTCGGGGAGCTGTTTTTT.

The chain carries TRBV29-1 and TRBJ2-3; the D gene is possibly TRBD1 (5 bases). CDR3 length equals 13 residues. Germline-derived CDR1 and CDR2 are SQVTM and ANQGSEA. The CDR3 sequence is CRSKGLSTDTQYF. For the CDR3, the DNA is TGCCGATCCAAGGGGTTGAGCACAGATACGCAGTATTTT.

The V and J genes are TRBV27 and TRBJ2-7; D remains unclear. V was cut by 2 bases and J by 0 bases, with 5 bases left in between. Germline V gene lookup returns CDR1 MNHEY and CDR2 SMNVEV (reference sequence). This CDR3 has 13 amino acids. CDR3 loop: CASSLGPSYEQYF. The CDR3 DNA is TGTGCCAGCAGTTTAGGGCCCTCCTACGAGCAGTACTTC.

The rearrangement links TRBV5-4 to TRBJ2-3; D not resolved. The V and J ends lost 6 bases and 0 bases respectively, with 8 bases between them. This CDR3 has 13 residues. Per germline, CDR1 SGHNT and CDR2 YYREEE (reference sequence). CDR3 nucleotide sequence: TGTGCCAGCAACCTAGAAAGCACAGATACGCAGTATTTT. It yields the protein CASNLESTDTQYF.

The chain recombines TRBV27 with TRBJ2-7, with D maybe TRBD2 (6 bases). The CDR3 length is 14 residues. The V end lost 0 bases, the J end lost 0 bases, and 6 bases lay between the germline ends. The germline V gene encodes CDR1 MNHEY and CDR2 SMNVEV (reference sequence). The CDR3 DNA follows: TGTGCCAGCAGTTTATCTAGCGGCTCCTACGAGCAGTACTTC. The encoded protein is CASSLSSGSYEQYF.

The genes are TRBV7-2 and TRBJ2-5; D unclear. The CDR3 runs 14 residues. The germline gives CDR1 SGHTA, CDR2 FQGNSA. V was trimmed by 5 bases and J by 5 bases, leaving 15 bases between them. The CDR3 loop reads CASSHTARLETQYF. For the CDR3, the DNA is TGTGCCAGCAGCCACACCGCCCGCCTGGAGACCCAGTACTTC.

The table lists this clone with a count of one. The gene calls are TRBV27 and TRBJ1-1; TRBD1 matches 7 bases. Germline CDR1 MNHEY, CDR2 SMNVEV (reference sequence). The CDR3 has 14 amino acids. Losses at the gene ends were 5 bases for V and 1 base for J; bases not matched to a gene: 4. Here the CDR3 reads CASSQYRGNTEAFF. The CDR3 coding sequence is TGTGCCAGCAGTCAATACAGGGGGAACACTGAAGCTTTCTTT.

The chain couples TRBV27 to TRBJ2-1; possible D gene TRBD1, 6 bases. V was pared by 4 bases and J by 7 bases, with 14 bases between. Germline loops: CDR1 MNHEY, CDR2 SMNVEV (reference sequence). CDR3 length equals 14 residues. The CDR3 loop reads CASSYRVGANEQFF. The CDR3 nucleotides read TGTGCCAGCAGTTACAGGGTCGGGGCGAATGAGCAGTTCTTC.

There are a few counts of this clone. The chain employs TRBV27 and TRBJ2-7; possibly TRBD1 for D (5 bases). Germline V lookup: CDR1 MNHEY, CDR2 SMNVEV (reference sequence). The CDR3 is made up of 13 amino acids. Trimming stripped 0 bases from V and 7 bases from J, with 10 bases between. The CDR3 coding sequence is TGTGCCAGCAGTTTATCGCGGCCAGGGGAGCAGTACTTC. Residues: CASSLSRPGEQYF.

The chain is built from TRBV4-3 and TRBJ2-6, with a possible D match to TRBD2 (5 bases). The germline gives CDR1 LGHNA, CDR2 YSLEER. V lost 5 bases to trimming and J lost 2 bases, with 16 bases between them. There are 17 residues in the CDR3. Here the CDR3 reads CASSFTRSGPGANVLTF. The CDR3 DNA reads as TGCGCCAGCAGCTTTACTCGGAGCGGCCCTGGGGCCAACGTCCTGACTTTC.

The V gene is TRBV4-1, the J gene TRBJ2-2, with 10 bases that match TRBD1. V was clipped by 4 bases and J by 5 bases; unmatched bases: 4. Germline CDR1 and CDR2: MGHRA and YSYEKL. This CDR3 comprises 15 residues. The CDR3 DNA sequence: TGCGCCAGCAGCCCGGACAGGGGGGGGACCGGGGAGCTGTTTTTT. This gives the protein CASSPDRGGTGELFF.

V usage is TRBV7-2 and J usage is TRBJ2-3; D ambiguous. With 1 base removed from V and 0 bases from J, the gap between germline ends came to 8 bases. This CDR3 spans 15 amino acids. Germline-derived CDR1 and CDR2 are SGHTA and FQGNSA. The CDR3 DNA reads TGTGCCAGCAGCTTAGGTGGTCGGAGCACAGATACGCAGTATTTT. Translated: CASSLGGRSTDTQYF.

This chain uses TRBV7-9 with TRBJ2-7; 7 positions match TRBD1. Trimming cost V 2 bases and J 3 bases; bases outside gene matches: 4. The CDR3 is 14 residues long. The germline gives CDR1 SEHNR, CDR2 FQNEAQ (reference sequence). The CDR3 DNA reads TGTGCCAGCAGCTTATCTACAGGGGTCTACGAGCAGTACTTC. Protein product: CASSLSTGVYEQYF.

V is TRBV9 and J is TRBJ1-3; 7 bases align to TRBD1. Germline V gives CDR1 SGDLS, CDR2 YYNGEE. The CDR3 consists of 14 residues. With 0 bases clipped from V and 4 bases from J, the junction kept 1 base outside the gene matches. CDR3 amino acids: CASSVGDSGNTIYF. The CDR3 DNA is TGTGCCAGCAGCGTAGGGGACAGCGGAAACACCATATATTTT.

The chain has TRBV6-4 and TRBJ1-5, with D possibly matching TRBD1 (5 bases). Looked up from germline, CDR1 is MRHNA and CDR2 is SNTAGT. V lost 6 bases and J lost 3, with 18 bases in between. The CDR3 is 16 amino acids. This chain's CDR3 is CASRGGLALFNQPQHF. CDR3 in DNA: TGTGCCAGCAGGGGGGGGTTGGCCCTCTTCAATCAGCCCCAGCATTTT.

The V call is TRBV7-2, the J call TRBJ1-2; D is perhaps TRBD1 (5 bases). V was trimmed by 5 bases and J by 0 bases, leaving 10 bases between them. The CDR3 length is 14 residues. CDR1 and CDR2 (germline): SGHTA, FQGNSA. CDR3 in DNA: TGTGCCAGCAGCCCGACAGCAACTAACTATGGCTACACCTTC. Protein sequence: CASSPTATNYGYTF.

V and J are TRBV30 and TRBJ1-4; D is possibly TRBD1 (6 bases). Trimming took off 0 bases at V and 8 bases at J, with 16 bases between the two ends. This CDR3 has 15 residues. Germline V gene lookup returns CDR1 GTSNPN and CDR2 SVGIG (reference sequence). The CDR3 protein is CAWSVTGFFIEKLFF. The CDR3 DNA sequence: TGTGCCTGGAGTGTAACAGGGTTCTTTATCGAAAAACTGTTTTTT.

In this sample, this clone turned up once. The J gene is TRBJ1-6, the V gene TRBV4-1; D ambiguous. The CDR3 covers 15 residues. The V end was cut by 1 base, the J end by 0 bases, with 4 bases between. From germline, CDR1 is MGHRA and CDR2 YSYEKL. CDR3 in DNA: TGCGCCAGCAGCCAAGGGAGCTCCTATAATTCACCCCTCCACTTT. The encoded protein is CASSQGSSYNSPLHF.

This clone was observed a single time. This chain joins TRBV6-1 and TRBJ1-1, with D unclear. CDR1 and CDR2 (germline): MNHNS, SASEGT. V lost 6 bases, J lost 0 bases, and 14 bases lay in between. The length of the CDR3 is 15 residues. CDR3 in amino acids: CASRRWVDMNTEAFF. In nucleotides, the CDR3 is TGTGCCAGCAGGCGGTGGGTCGATATGAACACTGAAGCTTTCTTT.

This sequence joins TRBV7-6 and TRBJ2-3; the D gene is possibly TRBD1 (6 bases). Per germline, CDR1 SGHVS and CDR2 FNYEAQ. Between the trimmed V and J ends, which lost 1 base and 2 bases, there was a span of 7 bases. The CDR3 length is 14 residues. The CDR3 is CASSLGQDTDTQYF. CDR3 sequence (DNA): TGTGCCAGCAGCTTAGGACAGGACACAGATACGCAGTATTTT.

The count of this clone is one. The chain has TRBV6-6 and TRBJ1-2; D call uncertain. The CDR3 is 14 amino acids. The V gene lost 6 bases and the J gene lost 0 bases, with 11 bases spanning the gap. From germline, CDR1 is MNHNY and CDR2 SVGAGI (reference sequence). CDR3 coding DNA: TGTGCCAGCAGAACCTCGGAGCCTAACTATGGCTACACCTTC. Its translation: CASRTSEPNYGYTF.

CDR3 bases: TGTGCCAGCTCACCACCTAGGGGGCGGAACGAGCAGTACTTC. As protein: CASSPPRGRNEQYF. The rearrangement uses TRBV18 and TRBJ2-7, with 7 bases that match TRBD1. The length of the CDR3 is 14 residues. The germline V gene has CDR1 KGHSH and CDR2 LQKENI. V lost 0 bases and J lost 5; bases outside the gene matches: 4.

The CDR3 region has the DNA TGCGCCAGCAGCTTCCTGGGACTAGCGTCTGAGCAGTTCTTC. Amino acids: CASSFLGLASEQFF. This chain links TRBV5-1 with TRBJ2-1, with 10 bases identical to TRBD2. The CDR3 is 14 residues long. The junction had 5 bases not matched to a gene; V was cut back by 2 bases and J by 9 bases. The V gene's germline CDR1 is SGHRS and CDR2 YFSETQ.

CDR3 coding DNA: TGTGCCAGCAGCGGAACTAGCGGGTACCAAGAGACCCAGTACTTC. Amino acids: CASSGTSGYQETQYF. J is TRBJ2-5 and V is TRBV9; 9 nucleotides match TRBD2. Losses at the gene ends were 3 bases for V and 0 bases for J; bases not matched to a gene: 3. The CDR3 totals 15 residues. Germline-derived CDR1 and CDR2 are SGDLS and YYNGEE.

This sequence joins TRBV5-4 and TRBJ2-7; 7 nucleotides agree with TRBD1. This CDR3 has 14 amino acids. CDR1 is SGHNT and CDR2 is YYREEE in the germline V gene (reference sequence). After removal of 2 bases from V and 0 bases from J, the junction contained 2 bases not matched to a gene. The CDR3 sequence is CASSFGTASYEQYF. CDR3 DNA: TGTGCCAGCAGCTTCGGGACAGCCTCCTACGAGCAGTACTTC. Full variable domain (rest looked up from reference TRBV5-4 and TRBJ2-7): ETGVTQSPTHLIKTRGQQVTLRCSSQSGHNTVSWYQQALGQGPQFIFQYYREEENGRGNFPPRFSGLQFPNYSSELNVNALELDDSALYLCASSFGTASYEQYFGPGTRLTVT.

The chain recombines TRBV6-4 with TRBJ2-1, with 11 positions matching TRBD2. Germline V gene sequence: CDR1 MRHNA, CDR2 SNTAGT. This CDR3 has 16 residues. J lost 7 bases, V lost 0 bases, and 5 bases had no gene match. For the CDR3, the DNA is TGTGCCAGCAGTGACTCAGGGACTAGCGGTATGAATGAGCAGTTCTTC. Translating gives CASSDSGTSGMNEQFF.

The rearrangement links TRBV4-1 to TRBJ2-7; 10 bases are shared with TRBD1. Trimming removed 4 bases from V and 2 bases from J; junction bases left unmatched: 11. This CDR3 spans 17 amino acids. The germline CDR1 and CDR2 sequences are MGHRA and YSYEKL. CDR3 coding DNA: TGCGCCAGCAGCCTCCTACCGGGACAGGGGAGGGCCTACGAGCAGTACTTC. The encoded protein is CASSLLPGQGRAYEQYF.

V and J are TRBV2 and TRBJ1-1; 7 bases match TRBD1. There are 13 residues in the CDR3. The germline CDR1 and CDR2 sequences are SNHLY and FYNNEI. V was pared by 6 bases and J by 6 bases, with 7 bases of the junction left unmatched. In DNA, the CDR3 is TGTGCCAGCAGGGCCGAGGGACAGTCTGAAGCTTTCTTT. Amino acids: CASRAEGQSEAFF.